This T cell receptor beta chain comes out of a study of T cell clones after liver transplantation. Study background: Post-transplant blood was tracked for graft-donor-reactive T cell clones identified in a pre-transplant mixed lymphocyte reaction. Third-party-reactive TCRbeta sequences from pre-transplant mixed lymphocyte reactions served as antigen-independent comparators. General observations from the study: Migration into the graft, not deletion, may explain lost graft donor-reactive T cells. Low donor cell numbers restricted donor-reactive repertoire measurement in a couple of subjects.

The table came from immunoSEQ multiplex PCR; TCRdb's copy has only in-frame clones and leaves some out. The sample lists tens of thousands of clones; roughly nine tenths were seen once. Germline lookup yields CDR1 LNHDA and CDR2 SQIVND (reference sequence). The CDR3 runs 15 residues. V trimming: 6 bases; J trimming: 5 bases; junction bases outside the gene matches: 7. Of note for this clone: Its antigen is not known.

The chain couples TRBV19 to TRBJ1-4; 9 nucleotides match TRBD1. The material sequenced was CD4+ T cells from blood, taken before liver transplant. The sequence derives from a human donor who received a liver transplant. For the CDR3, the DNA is TGTGCCAGTAGAAGGGGACAGGGCGAAAATGAAAAACTGTTTTTT. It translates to CASRRGQGENEKLFF.